This T cell receptor beta chain comes out of a study of shared clonotypes between healthy human individuals. TCRdb's copy holds only in-frame clones and misses some; the assay was immunoSEQ multiplex PCR. The sample yields about 1.5 million clones, around 98% seen once. Donors, healthy HIV-negative adults, lacked recent acute infections or vaccinations. This clone has only a few counts. The CDR3 covers 10 residues. The germline gives CDR1 LNHDA, CDR2 SQIVND (reference sequence). Trimming removed 8 bases from V and 6 bases from J, with 5 bases in between. Material for sequencing was naive CD4+ T cells sorted from blood. The subset was: CD45RA+ positively selected. The chain recombines TRBV19 with TRBJ1-5, with D unclear. The source is a man between 25 and 39 years old in good health. CDR3 region: CASGAQPQHF. Here the CDR3 DNA reads TGTGCCAGTGGTGCTCAGCCCCAGCATTTT.